The following is a T cell receptor (beta chain) sequence with its context. This clone was seen many times. The specificity of this receptor is unknown. Base quality data are lacking; no much larger clone is found one base away. Healthy HIV-negative adults with no recently reported acute infections or vaccinations were included as donors. All donors were Caucasian adults living in Nashville, Tennessee, USA. The CD8 memory samples were a combination of magnetically selected CD45RO+ cells and CCR7-negative CD45RA+ effector memory (TemRA) cells. Blood was obtained by leukapheresis, after which PBMCs were separated by Ficoll-Histopaque density gradient centrifugation and cryopreserved in liquid nitrogen vapor phase. Purity and quantity of every magnetically sorted T cell population were checked by analytical flow cytometry. Genomic DNA was isolated from every sorted fraction and measured by UV absorbance on a Nanodrop 2000c.

Using the deep immunoSEQ assay, TCR CDR3 regions were amplified from genomic DNA by multiplex PCR. For each cell subset, the extracted genomic DNA was distributed evenly across all wells of several immunoSEQ 96-well plates, and each plate served as one replicate. For sorted subsets, approximately 0.2 ug of genomic DNA, equivalent to around 30,000 T cell genomes, went into each replicate PCR. Purified libraries were quantified with a Qubit 3.0 fluorometer, sized on a Bioanalyzer 2100, and re-quantified with the KAPA Library Quantification kit. Every immunoSEQ 96-well plate was sequenced on a separate single-read 150-cycle Illumina NextSeq 550 flow cell. Turning to the authors' computational methods: Because only junctional sequences without quality scores were contained in the immunoSEQ output, filtering matching that applied to full-length reads could not be performed. To assign V/J genes and CDR3, sequences were annotated against IMGT germline references using PyIR, a Python wrapper for IgBLAST v1.9. Reads were filtered out if the reads had weak V/J assignments (E-value above 1e-6), no CDR3, stop codons, out-of-frame junctions, or ambiguous translated residues. V3J clonotypes were defined as sequences sharing the same inferred V gene, J gene, and CDR3 amino acid sequence. The percentage overlap between two repertoires was calculated by dividing the number of shared unique clonotypes by the size of the smaller repertoire. RTK rarefaction, the Chao1 estimator, and Recon v2.1 estimates of unobserved clonotypes were used to assess repertoire richness. For all TCRbeta clonotypes obtained by the gDNA method from four donors, generation probabilities were computed with OLGA. Here the immuneACCESS table is served through TCRdb, limited to in-frame sequences with V and J called. Missing clones are a known gap in these copies; in checked studies unresolved V genes cover under half, and the rest lacks a known reason. V and J calls and clone size follow that table, whereas D and trimming were derived from the DNA. Across this sample there are about 320,000 clones, with around 86% seen only once. The ten largest clonotypes hold 16% of the sample.

The CDR3 measures 15 amino acids from cysteine to phenylalanine. Left in the record is the CDR3 DNA by itself, 45 bases read in frame from the first base. Trimming removed 5 bases from V and 4 bases from J; the gene matches leave 7 bases unexplained. CDR1 SGHVS and CDR2 FQNEAQ are derived from the germline V gene. The record originates from a study of shared clonotypes between healthy human individuals (dated by TCRdb to the early 2020s). In the study overall: The cohort included three men and a couple of women between 18 and 49 years of age. For each donor, CD4 naive and CD4 memory were each given three plates, CD8 naive was given two plates, and CD8 memory was given one plate. Blood TCR repertoires of 5 or 6 healthy adults were deeply sequenced to estimate repertoire size and the extent of clonotype sharing between individuals. Different laboratories and diverse techniques were used to prepare libraries and sequence TCR repertoires, to increase sequencing depth and limit assay-specific biases. Per donor, leukapheresis produced somewhere between about 0.94 and 9.5 billion PBMCs.

The research as a whole found: Because the study included only a small number of donors, the genetic and exposure-history diversity represented was limited. Compared with non-shared clonotypes, the clonotypes found in all four sorted-subset donors had higher generation probabilities. Sharing across several donors was observed for around 5% of naive CD4, 3% to 3.5% of naive CD8, over 2% of memory CD4, and about 0.38% of memory CD8 clonotypes. Larger estimated clonotype richness was generally found for naive subsets than for memory subsets. Even with the large sequencing depth, rarefaction of the sorted-subset datasets indicated that sequencing was incomplete. Sampling was restricted to blood, and TCR repertoires in tissues likely differ from the TCR repertoires found in blood. Based on pairwise subsampling, the degree of clonotype sharing among donors was expected to be affected by sequencing depth.

The chain couples TRBV7-8 to TRBJ2-5; TRBD2 aligns with 10 central bases. The receptor was derived from a young man in good health. Sequencing was done on a sample of memory CD8+ T cells sorted from blood. The sample's cell subset or site label, in plain terms: CD45RO+ cells pooled with CCR7-negative TemRA cells. The bases are TGTGCCAGCAGCATCAGCGGGGGGGCGGGAGAGACCCAGTACTTC. Its translation reads: CASSISGGAGETQYF.